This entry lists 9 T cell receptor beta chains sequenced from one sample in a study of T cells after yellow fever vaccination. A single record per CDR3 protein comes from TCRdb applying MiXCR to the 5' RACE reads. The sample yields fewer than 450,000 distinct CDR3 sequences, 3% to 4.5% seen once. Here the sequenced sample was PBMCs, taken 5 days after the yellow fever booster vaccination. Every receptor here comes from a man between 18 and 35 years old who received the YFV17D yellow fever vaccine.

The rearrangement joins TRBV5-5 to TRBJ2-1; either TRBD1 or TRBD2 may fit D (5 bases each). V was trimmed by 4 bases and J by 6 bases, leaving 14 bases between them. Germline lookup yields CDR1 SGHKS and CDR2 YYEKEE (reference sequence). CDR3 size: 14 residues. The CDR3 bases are TGTGCCAGCAGCCCGGGGCCCGGGGTCAATGAGCAGTTCTTC. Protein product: CASSPGPGVNEQFF.

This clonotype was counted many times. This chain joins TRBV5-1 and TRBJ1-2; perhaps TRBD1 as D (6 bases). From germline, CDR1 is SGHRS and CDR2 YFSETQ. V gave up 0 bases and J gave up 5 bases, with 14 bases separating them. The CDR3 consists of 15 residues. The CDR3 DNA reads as TGCGCCAGCAGCTTGGGAGGGGGACGGATATATGGCTACACCTTC. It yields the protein CASSLGGGRIYGYTF.

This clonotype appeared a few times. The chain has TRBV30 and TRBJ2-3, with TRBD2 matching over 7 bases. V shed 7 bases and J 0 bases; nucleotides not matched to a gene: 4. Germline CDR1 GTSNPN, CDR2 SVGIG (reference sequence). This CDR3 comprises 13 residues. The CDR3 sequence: CASYGGSTDTQYF. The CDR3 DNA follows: TGTGCCTCTTACGGGGGGAGCACAGATACGCAGTATTTT.

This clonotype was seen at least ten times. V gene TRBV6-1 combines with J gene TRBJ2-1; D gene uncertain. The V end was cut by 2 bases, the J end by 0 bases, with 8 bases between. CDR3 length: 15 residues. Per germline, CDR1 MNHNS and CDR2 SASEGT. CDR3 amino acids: CASSETTSSYNEQFF. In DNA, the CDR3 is TGTGCCAGCAGTGAAACAACGTCCTCCTACAATGAGCAGTTCTTC.

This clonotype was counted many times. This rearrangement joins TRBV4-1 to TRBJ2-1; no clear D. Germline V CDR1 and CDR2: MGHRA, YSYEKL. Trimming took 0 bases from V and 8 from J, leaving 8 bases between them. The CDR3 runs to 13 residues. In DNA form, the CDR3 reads TGCGCCAGCAGCCAAGATTTGGGTCATGAGCAGTTCTTC. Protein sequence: CASSQDLGHEQFF.

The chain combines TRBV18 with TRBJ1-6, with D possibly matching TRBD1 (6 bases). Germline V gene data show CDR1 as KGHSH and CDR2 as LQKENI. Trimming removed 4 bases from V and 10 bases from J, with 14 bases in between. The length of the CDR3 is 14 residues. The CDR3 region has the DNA TGTGCCAGCTCACAACAGGGTGTAGAATCACCCCTCCACTTT. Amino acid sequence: CASSQQGVESPLHF.

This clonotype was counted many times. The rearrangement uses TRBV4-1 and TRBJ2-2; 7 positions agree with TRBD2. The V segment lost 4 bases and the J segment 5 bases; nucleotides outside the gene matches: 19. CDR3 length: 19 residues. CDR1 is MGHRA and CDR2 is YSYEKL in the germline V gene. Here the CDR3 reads CASSLAWGGGPSGTGELFF. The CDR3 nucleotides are TGCGCCAGCAGCCTCGCTTGGGGCGGGGGTCCCTCTGGAACCGGGGAGCTGTTTTTT.

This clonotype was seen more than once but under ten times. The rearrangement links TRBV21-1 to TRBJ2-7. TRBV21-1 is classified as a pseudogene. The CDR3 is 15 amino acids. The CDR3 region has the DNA TGTGCCAGCAGCAAAGAGGGAACAGATTCCTACGAGCAGTACGTC. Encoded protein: CASSKEGTDSYEQYV.

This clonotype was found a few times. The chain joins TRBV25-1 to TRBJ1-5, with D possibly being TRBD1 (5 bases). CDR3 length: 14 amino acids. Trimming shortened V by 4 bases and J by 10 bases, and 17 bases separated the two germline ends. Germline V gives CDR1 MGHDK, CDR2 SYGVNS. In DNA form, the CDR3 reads TGTGCCAGCAGTGTCGGGACTGGCGTCTATCCCCAGCATTTT. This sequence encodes CASSVGTGVYPQHF. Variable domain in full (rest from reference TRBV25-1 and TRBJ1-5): EADIYQTPRYLVIGTGKKITLECSQTMGHDKMYWYQQDPGMELHLIHYSYGVNSTEKGDLSSESTVSRIRTEHFPLTLESARPSHTSQYLCASSVGTGVYPQHFGDGTRLSIL.